This T cell receptor (beta chain) was obtained from a study of blood T cell repertoires in COVID-19. Per the germline V gene, CDR1 is SGHRS and CDR2 is YFSETQ. V shed 0 bases and J shed 2 bases, with 13 bases lying between them. CDR3 length: 16 amino acids. The table came from immunoSEQ multiplex PCR; TCRdb's copy has only in-frame clones and leaves some out. The sample includes roughly 250,000 clones, 70% to 90% seen only once; the top ten take roughly 4%. Sequencing input: peripheral blood. The TCR sequence derives from a man in his forties or fifties with acute or convalescent COVID-19. The V gene is TRBV5-1, the J gene TRBJ2-3; maybe TRBD2 (6 bases). This CDR3 reads CASSLVTGEHTDTQYF. CDR3 bases: TGCGCCAGCAGCTTGGTGACGGGGGAGCACACAGATACGCAGTATTTT.